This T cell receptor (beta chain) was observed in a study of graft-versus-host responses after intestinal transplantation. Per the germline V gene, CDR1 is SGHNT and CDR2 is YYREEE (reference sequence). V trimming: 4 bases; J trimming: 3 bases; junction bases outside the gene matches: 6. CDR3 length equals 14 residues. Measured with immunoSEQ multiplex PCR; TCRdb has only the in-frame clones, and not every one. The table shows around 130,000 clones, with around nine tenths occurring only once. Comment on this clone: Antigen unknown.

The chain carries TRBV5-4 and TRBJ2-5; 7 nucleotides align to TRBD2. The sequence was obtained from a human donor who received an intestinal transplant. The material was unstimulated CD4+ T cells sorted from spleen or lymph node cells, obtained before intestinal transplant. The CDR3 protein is CASSPGLIKETQYF. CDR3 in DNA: TGTGCCAGCAGCCCGGGACTAATAAAAGAGACCCAGTACTTC.